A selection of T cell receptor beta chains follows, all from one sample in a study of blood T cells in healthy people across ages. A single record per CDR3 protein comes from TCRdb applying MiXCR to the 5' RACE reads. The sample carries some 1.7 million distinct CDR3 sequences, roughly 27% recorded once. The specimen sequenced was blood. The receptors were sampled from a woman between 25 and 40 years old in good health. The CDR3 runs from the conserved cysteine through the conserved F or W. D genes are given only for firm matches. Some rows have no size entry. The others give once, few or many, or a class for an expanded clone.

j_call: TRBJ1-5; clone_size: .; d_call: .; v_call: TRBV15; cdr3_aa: CATSLPGAGGYQPQHF; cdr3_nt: TGTGCCACCAGCCTCCCGGGTGCGGGGGGATATCAGCCCCAGCATTTT
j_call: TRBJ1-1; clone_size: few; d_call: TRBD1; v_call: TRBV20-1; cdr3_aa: CSATQGAEAFF; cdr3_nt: TGCAGTGCTACACAGGGGGCTGAAGCTTTCTTT
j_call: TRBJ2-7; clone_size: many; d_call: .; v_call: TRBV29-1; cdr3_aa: CSVVLRQTYEQYF; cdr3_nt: TGCAGCGTTGTGTTGAGACAGACCTACGAGCAGTACTTC
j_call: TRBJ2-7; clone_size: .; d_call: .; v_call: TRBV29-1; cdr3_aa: CSVAWFTSYEQYF; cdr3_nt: TGCAGCGTTGCTTGGTTCACCTCCTACGAGCAGTACTTC
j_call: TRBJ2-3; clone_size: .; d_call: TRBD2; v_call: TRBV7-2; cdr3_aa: CASSSRLAGGRTDTQYF; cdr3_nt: TGTGCCAGCAGCTCCAGACTAGCGGGAGGGCGTACAGATACGCAGTATTTT
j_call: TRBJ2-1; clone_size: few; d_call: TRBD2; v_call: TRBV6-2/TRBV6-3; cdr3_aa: CASSYSIAGGPNNEQFF; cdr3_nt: TGTGCCAGCAGTTACTCGATAGCGGGAGGACCGAACAATGAGCAGTTCTTC
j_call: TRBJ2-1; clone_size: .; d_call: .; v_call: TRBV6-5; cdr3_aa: CASSYRSRLSYNEQFF; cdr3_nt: TGTGCCAGCAGTTACAGGTCCCGACTCTCCTACAATGAGCAGTTCTTC
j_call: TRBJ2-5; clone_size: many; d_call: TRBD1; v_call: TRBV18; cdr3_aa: CASSGQGALALMETQYF; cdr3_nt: TGTGCCAGCTCAGGACAGGGGGCTTTGGCCCTCATGGAGACCCAGTACTTC
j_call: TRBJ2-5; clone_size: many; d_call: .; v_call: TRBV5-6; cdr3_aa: CASSFTGSLQETQYF; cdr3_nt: TGTGCCAGCAGCTTCACGGGGAGCCTTCAAGAGACCCAGTACTTC
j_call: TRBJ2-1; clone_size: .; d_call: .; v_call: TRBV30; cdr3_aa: CAWSAGIVDNEQFF; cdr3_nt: TGTGCCTGGAGCGCAGGGATTGTCGACAATGAGCAGTTCTTC
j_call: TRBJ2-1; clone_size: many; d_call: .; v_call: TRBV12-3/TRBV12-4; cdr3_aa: CASSPGRREQFF; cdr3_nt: TGTGCCAGCAGCCCGGGGCGACGTGAGCAGTTCTTC
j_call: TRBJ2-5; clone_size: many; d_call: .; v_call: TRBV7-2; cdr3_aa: CASSSISPPGRGQETQYF; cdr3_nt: TGTGCCAGCAGCTCCATAAGTCCGCCCGGGCGGGGACAAGAGACCCAGTACTTC
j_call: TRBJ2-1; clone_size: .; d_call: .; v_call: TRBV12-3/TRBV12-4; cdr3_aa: CASSLSGVDEQFF; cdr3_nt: TGTGCCAGCAGTTTATCAGGCGTGGATGAGCAGTTCTTC
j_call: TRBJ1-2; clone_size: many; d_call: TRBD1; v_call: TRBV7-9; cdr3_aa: CASSLTGTAPGYGYTF; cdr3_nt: TGTGCCAGCAGCTTAACCGGGACAGCTCCAGGCTATGGCTACACCTTC
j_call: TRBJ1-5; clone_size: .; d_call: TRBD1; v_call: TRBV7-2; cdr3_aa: CASSDTGGWFGQHF; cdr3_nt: TGTGCCAGTAGCGATACAGGGGGTTGGTTCGGCCAGCATTTT
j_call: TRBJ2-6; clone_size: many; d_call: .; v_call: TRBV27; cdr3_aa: CASGNPGANVLTF; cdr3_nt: TGTGCCAGCGGCAACCCTGGGGCCAACGTCCTGACTTTC
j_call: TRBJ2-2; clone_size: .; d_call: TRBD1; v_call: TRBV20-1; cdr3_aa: CSARGDRPNTGELFF; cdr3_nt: TGCAGTGCTAGGGGGGACAGGCCTAACACCGGGGAGCTGTTTTTT
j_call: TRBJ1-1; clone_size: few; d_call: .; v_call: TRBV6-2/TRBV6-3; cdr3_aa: CASGENTEAFF; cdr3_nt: TGTGCCAGCGGAGAGAACACTGAAGCTTTCTTT
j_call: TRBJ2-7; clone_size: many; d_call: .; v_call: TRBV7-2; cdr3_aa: CAGSDLGEQYF; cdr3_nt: TGTGCTGGTTCGGATTTAGGCGAGCAGTACTTC
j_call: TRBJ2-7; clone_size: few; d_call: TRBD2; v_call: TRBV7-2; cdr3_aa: CASSLGIAGGLYEQYF; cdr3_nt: TGTGCCAGCAGCTTGGGGATAGCGGGGGGGCTCTACGAGCAGTACTTC
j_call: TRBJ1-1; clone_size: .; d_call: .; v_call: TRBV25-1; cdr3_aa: CASQGRVGTEAFF; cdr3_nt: TGTGCCAGCCAAGGGAGGGTCGGGACTGAAGCTTTCTTT
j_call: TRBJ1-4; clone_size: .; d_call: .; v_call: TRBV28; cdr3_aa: CASSSAGGIAEKLFF; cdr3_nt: TGTGCCAGCAGTTCCGCCGGAGGGATCGCGGAAAAACTGTTTTTT
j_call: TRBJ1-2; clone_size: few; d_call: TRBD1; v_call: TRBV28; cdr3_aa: CASSSRQGKGYGYTF; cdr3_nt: TGTGCCAGCAGTTCCCGACAGGGGAAAGGGTATGGCTACACCTTC
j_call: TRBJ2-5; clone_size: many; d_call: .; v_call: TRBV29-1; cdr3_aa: CSVLPVSSRETQYF; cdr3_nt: TGCAGCGTACTGCCTGTCAGTAGCCGAGAGACCCAGTACTTC
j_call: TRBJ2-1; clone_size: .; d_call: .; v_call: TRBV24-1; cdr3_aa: CATRGSGVNEQFF; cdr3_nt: TGTGCCACCAGGGGCTCGGGGGTCAATGAGCAGTTCTTC
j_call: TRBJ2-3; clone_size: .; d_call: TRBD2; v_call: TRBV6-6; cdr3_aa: CASSSGSGRADTQYF; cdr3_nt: TGTGCCAGCAGTTCCGGAAGCGGGAGGGCAGATACGCAGTATTTT
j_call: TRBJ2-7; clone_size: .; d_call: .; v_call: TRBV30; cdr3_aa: CAWSRGLSSNEQYF; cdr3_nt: TGTGCCTGGAGTCGGGGGCTCTCTTCCAACGAGCAGTACTTC
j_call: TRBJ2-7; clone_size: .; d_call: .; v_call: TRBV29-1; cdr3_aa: CSVAPGQTYNEQYF; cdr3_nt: TGCAGCGTTGCGCCGGGGCAGACTTACAATGAGCAGTACTTC
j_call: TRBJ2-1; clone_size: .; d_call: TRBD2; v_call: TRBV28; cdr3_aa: CASTPVRTSGAYEQFF; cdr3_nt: TGTGCCAGCACTCCCGTTAGGACTAGCGGAGCCTACGAGCAGTTCTTC
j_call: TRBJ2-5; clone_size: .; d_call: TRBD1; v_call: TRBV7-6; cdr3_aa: CASSPNIRGPGETQYF; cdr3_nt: TGTGCCAGCAGCCCCAATATCAGGGGGCCCGGCGAGACCCAGTACTTC
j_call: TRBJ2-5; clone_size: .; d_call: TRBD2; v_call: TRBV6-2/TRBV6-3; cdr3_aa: CASTTSIGEAGEETQYF; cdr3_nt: TGTGCCAGCACCACCTCAATTGGAGAAGCGGGAGAAGAGACCCAGTACTTC
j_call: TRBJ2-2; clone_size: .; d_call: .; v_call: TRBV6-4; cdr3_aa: CASSDRVWARELFF; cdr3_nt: TGTGCCAGCAGTGACAGAGTGTGGGCCAGGGAGCTGTTTTTT
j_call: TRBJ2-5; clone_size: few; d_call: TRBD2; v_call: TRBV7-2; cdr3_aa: CASSLTSGNEETQYF; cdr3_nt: TGTGCCAGCAGCTTGACTAGCGGGAACGAAGAGACCCAGTACTTC
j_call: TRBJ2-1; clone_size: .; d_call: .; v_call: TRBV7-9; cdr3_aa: CASSLPGFNEQFF; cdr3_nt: TGTGCCAGCAGCTTACCAGGGTTCAATGAGCAGTTCTTC
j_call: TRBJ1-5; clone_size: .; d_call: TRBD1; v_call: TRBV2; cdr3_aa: CASSGQGRGGQPQHF; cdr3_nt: TGTGCCAGCAGTGGACAGGGGCGGGGAGGTCAGCCCCAGCATTTT
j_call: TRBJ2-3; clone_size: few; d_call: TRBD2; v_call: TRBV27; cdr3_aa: CASSLLVTSGRDTQYF; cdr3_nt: TGTGCCAGCAGTTTATTGGTCACTAGCGGGAGAGATACGCAGTATTTT
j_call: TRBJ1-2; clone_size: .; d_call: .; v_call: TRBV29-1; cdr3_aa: CSVEDRAGARGGYIF; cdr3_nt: TGCAGCGTTGAAGATCGGGCGGGGGCGCGCGGTGGCTACATCTTC
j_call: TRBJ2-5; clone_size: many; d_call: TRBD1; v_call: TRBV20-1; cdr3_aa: CSARGQGPQETQYF; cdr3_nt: TGCAGTGCTAGAGGACAGGGCCCCCAAGAGACCCAGTACTTC
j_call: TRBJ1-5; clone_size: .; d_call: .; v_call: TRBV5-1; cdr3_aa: CASSLGGDLNQPQHF; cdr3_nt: TGCGCCAGCAGCTTGGGCGGCGACCTTAATCAGCCCCAGCATTTT
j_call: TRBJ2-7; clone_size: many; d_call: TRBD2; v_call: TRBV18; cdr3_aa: CASSRMSGGAFDEQYF; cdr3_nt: TGTGCCAGCTCACGCATGAGCGGGGGGGCTTTCGACGAGCAGTACTTC
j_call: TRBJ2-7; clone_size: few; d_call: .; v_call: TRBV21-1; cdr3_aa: CARLPGQGLSYEQYF; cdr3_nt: TGTGCCAGATTACCGGGACAGGGTCTTTCCTACGAGCAGTACTTC
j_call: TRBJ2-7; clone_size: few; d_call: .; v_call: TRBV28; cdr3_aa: CASSTIGGYEQYF; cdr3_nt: TGTGCCAGCAGTACGATAGGGGGCTACGAGCAGTACTTC
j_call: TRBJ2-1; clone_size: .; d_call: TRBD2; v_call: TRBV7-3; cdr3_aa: CASSSNAGDNEQFF; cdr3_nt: TGTGCCAGCAGCTCCAACGCGGGGGACAATGAGCAGTTCTTC
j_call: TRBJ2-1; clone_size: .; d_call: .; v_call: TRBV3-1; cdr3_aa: CASSQPPNEQFF; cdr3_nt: TGTGCCAGCAGCCAACCTCCTAATGAGCAGTTCTTC
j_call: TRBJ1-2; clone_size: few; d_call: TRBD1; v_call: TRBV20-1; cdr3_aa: CSAFTTGVGYGYTF; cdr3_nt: TGCAGTGCTTTCACAACAGGGGTGGGCTATGGCTACACCTTC
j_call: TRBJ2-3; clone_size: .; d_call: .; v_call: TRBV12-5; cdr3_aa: CASGPRRTTDTQYF; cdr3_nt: TGTGCTAGTGGGCCTAGACGAACCACAGATACGCAGTATTTT
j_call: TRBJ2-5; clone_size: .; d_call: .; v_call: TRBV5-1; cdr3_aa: CASSLWLGTLGETQYF; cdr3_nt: TGCGCCAGCAGCTTGTGGTTGGGGACCTTAGGGGAGACCCAGTACTTC
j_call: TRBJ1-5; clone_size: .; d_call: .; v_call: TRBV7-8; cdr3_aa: CASSPGGPQPQHF; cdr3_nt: TGTGCCAGCAGCCCTGGGGGCCCTCAGCCCCAGCATTTT
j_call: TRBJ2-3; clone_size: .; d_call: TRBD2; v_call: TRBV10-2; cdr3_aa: CASSGAGGSDAQYF; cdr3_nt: TGCGCCAGCAGTGGAGCGGGGGGATCAGATGCGCAGTATTTT